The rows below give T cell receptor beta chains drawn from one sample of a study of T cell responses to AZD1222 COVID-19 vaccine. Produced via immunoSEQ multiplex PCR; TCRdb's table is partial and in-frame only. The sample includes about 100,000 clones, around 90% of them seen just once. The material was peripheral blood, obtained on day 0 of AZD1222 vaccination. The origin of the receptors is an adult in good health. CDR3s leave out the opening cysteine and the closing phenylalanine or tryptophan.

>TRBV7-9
ASSLGTGRLTNYGYT
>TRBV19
ASSIDWTAGNEQF
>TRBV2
ASSDRPGGSEKLF
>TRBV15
ATSKGTGGSNEKLF
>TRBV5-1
ASSFSGPSYNEQF
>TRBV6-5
ASRKETGELF
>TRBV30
AWSVAGGSRGTDTQY
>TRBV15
ATSPDRGPSTEAF
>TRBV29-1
SAYRGQGYT
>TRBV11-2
ASSPNGETQY
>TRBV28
ASSLSGQGFMEQY
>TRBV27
ASSSHHYNYGYT
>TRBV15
ATSTDGGLSYEQY
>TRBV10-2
ASLPSGGEEMGYT
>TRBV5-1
ASSHGLAVESGELF
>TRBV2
ASSGTSGTYEQY
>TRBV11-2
ASSFVGGETQY
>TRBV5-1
ASSPDLGQLKRGNQPQH
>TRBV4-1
ASSQATAQSSGANVLT
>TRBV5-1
ASSPNRDSYGYT
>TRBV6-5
ASGGRGYTEAF
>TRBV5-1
ASSLGTGAYEQY